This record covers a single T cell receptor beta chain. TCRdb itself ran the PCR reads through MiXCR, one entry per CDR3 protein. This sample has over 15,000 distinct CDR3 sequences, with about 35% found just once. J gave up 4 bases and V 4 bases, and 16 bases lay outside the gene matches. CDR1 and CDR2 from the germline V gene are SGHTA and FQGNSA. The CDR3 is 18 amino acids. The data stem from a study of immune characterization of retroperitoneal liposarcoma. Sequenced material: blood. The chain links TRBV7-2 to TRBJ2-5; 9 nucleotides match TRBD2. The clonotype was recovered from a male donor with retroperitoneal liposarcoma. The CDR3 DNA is TGTGCCAGCAGCTCTAAGGGGGGTAGCGGGAGTTTCCGAGAGACCCAGTACTTC. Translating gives CASSSKGGSGSFRETQYF.